This entry is about one TCR beta chain. What this receptor recognizes is not known. Base qualities were left out, and no much larger clone turns up one base away. The germline V gene (reference sequence) supplies CDR1 GTSNPN and CDR2 SVGIG. The V end loses 3 bases and the J end loses 3 bases, and a stretch of 9 bases separates them. The CDR3 numbers 13 residues from cysteine through phenylalanine. Of the read, only the CDR3 DNA is kept; its 39 bases are in frame from base 1. RNA was extracted using the RNeasy kit, and roughly 0.5 to 1 microgram was reverse transcribed with random hexamers. TCR beta CDR3 regions were amplified with the immunoSEQ multiplex PCR assay covering 54 Vbeta and 13 Jbeta segments. PCR amplification bias was corrected by using a synthetic template baseline for primer optimization and computational correction. The authors' pipeline ran thus. Reads were annotated to V, D and J genes according to IMGT and were analyzed with immunoSEQ Analyzer, with only productive sequences retained. Clonality was computed as one minus Shannon entropy normalized by log2 of the number of productive unique sequences. Public and private clones were assessed among the 100 most prevalent clones of each patient and control. A clone was defined as Susac-specific if it was absent from the healthy and MS cohorts, from over a thousand published viral clones and from other ImmuneACCESS disease sequences. Using fastp trimming at Q25 and MiXCR clonotype assembly, TCRdb reanalyzed the public sequencing data and kept in-frame beta chains. Every entry covers one CDR3 protein and lists the most common genes and DNA from its rows. The V and J calls reflect TCRdb's pipeline rather than the authors' work. This sample comprises some 150,000 distinct CDR3 sequences, roughly 94% of them detected only once. In total, the top ten clones hold roughly 0.14% of the sample.

Peripheral blood CD8+ and CD4+ T cells from healthy donors, Susac syndrome patients and multiple sclerosis patients were profiled by high-throughput TCR beta sequencing. The Susac syndrome patients fulfilled recently defined diagnostic criteria for either definite or probable disease. Bulk CD8+ and CD4+ T cells were purified magnetically by negative isolation, whereas CD8+ TEMRA cells were enriched by FACS. Blood was drawn into EDTA tubes, processed within 24 hours, and PBMCs were isolated by density gradient centrifugation. PBMCs destined for TCR sequencing were cryopreserved in liquid nitrogen and later thawed in a 37 °C water bath. A purity of at least 90% was achieved for sorted or isolated CD4+, CD8+ and CD8+ TEMRA cells. The data are from a study of CD8 T cells in Susac syndrome (dated by TCRdb to the late 2010s). Study-level background: Of the Susac syndrome patients who were sequenced, more than five had clinically active disease and roughly 8 were in clinical remission. At blood withdrawal, Susac syndrome patients were therapy-naive, treated with corticosteroids (with IVIg additionally given to some), or treated with IVIg alone. Repertoire sequencing was used to test whether CD8+ T cell activation and differentiation in Susac syndrome was antigen driven. What the work shows at the level of the full study, not this receptor alone: The TCR sequencing and HLA analysis was acknowledged to have included a relatively small number of individuals. In patients with Susac syndrome, the CD4+ T cell repertoire showed no detectable clonal expansion.

This TCR was recovered from a human donor with Susac syndrome. Sequencing used CD4+ T cells from PBMCs. The chain links TRBV30 with TRBJ1-5, with TRBD1 perhaps the D gene, on 6 matching bases. The CDR3 protein is CAWSRDINQPQHF. The sequenced DNA is TGTGCCTGGAGCCGGGACATCAATCAGCCCCAGCATTTT.